Listed here are 2 T cell receptor beta chains from one sample, sequenced in a study of shared clonotypes between healthy human individuals. Here immunoSEQ multiplex PCR was the method, and the copy in TCRdb shows in-frame clones only, minus some. In the table there are approximately 940,000 clones, over 75% of which are singletons. The sample consisted of memory CD4+ T cells sorted from blood. Noted subset: CD45RA-negative fraction. These receptors all come from a man aged 18 to 30 in good health.

The rearrangement joins TRBV27 to TRBJ2-3; D unclear. The V end lost 6 bases, the J end lost 4 bases, and 20 bases lay between the germline ends. The CDR3 covers 16 residues. Per germline, CDR1 MNHEY and CDR2 SMNVEV (reference sequence). Here the CDR3 reads CASRHPPAGNPDTQYF. The CDR3, as DNA: TGTGCCAGCAGACACCCCCCGGCTGGTAACCCAGATACGCAGTATTTT.

The V call is TRBV7-9, the J call TRBJ2-1; 9 bases map to TRBD2. Germline-derived CDR1 and CDR2 are SEHNR and FQNEAQ (reference sequence). This CDR3 is built from 16 residues. V was clipped by 11 bases and J by 3 bases; unmatched bases: 14. The CDR3 sequence: CAQKSIAGEVYNEQFF. For the CDR3, the DNA is TGTGCCCAGAAGTCTATAGCGGGAGAAGTCTACAATGAGCAGTTCTTC.